A few counts support the clone carrying this T cell receptor beta chain. This sample is part of a study of shared clonotypes between healthy human individuals. Germline CDR1 and CDR2: LGHNA and YSLEER. V shed 0 bases and J shed 9 bases, with 13 bases lying between them. CDR3 length: 14 amino acids. Assay: immunoSEQ multiplex PCR; the TCRdb copy retains only in-frame clones and omits some. This table holds some 500,000 clones, roughly 80% found once. This chain links TRBV4-3 with TRBJ2-3, with D tentatively TRBD1 (6 bases). The receptor was derived from a woman between 40 and 55 years old in good health. Some clones in this sample may be carry-over from other donors' samples. Sequencing was done on a sample of PBMCs. DNA of the CDR3: TGCGCCAGCAGCCAAGACAAGACAGGCCAGACGCAGTATTTT. It is translated as CASSQDKTGQTQYF.